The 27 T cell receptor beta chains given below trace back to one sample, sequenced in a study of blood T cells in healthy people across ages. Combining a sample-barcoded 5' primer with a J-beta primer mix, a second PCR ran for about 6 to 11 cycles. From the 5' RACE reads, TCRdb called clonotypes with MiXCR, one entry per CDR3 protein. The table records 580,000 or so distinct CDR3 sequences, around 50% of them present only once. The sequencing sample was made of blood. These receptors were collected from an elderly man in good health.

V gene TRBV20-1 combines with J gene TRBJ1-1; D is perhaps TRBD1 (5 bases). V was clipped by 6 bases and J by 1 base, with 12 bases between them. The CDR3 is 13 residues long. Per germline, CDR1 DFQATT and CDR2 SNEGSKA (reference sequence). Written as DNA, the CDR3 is TGCAGTGCATCACAGGAGTCGAACACTGAAGCTTTCTTT. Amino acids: CSASQESNTEAFF.

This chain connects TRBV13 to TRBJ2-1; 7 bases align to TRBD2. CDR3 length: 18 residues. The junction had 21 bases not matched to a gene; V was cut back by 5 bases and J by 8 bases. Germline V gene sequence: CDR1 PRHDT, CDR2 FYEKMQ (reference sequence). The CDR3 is CASSRGTGGSQSLYEQFF. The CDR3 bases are TGTGCCAGCAGCCGCGGGACTGGCGGGAGCCAGAGTCTCTATGAGCAGTTCTTC.

The CDR3 bases are TGTGCCAGCAGCCCCTGGGGGTCCACTCGCACCTACGAGCAGTACTTC. Its protein product is CASSPWGSTRTYEQYF. This chain links TRBV3-1 with TRBJ2-7; the D gene could be TRBD1 or TRBD2 (5 bases each). CDR3 length: 16 amino acids. The germline V gene encodes CDR1 LGHDT and CDR2 YNNKEL (reference sequence). The V and J ends lost 4 bases and 2 bases respectively, with 18 bases between them.

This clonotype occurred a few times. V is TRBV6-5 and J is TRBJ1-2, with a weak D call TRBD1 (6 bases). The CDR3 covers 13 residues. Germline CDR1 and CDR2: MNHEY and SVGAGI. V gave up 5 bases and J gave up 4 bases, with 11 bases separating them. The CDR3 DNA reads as TGTGCCAGCAGTGACGGACAGCTCTATGGCTACACCTTC. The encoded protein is CASSDGQLYGYTF.

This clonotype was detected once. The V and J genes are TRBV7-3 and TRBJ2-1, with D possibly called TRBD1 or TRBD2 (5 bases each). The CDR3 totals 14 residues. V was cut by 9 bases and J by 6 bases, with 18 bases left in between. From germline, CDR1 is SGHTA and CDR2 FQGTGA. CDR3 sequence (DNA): TGTGCCAGTTCCCCCGGGGCCATTGGCAATGAGCAGTTCTTC. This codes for CASSPGAIGNEQFF. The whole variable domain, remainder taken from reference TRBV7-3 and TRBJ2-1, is GAGVSQTPSNKVTEKGKYVELRCDPISGHTALYWYRQSLGQGPEFLIYFQGTGAADDSGLPNDRFFAVRPEGSVSTLKIQRTERGDSAVYLCASSPGAIGNEQFFGPGTRLTVL.

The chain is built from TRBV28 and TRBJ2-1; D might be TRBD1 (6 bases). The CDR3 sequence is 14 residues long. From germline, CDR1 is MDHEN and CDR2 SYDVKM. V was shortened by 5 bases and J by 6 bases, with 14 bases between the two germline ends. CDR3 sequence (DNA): TGTGCCAGCAGTGCGTGGACAGTAGGCAATGAGCAGTTCTTC. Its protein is CASSAWTVGNEQFF. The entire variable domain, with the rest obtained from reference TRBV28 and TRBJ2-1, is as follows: DVKVTQSSRYLVKRTGEKVFLECVQDMDHENMFWYRQDPGLGLRLIYFSYDVKMKEKGDIPEGYSVSREKKERFSLILESASTNQTSMYLCASSAWTVGNEQFFGPGTRLTVL.

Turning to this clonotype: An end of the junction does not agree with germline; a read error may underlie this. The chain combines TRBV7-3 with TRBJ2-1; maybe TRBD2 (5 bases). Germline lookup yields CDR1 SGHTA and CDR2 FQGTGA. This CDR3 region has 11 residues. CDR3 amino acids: CASSLKGELFF. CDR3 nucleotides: TGTGCCAGCAGCTTAAAGGGAGAGCTGTTCTTC.

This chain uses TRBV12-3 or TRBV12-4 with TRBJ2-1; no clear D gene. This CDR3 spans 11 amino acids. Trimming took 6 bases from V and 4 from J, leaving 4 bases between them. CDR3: CASRGYNEQFF. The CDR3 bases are TGTGCCAGCAGAGGTTACAATGAGCAGTTCTTC.

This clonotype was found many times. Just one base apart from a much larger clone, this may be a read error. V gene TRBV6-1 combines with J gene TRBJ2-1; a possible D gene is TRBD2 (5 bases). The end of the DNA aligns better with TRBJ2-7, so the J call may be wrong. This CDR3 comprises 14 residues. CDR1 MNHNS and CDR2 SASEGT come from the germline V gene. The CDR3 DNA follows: TGTGCCAGCAGTGTGGACGGGGTCTACAATGAGCAGTACTTC. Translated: CASSVDGVYNEQYF.

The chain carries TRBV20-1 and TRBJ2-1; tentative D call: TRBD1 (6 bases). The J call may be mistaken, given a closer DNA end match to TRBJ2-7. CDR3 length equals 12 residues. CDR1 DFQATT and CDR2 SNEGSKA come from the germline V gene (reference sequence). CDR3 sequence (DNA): TGCAGTGCCGACAGGTTCTACAATGAGCAGTACTTC. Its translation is CSADRFYNEQYF.

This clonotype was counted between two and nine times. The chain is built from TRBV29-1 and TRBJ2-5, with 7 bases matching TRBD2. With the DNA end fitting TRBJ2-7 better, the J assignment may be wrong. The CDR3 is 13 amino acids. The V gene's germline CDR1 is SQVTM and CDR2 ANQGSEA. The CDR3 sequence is CSVAGGTTYEQYF. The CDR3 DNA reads TGCAGCGTGGCCGGCGGGACTACCTACGAGCAGTACTTC.

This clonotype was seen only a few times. CDR3 residues: CSVAWDTTYEQYF. Written as DNA, the CDR3 is TGCAGCGTGGCTTGGGACACAACCTACGAGCAGTACTTC. The gene calls are TRBV29-1 and TRBJ2-4, with D possibly TRBD1 on 6 matching bases. The end of the DNA aligns better with TRBJ2-7, so the J call may be wrong. Germline CDR1 SQVTM, CDR2 ANQGSEA. The CDR3 consists of 13 residues.

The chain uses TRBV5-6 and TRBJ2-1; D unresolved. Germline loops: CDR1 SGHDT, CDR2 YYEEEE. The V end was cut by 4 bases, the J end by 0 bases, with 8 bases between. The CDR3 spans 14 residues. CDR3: CASSVVVSYNEQFF. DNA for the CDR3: TGTGCCAGCAGCGTGGTCGTCTCCTACAATGAGCAGTTCTTC.

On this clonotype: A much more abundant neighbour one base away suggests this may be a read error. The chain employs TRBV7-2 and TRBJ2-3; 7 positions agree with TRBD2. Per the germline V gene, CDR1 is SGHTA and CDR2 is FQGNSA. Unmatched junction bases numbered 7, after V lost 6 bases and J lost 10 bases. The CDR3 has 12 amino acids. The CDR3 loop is CASRANSGSQYF. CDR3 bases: TGTGCCAGCAGGGCAAATAGCGGGTCGCAGTATTTT.

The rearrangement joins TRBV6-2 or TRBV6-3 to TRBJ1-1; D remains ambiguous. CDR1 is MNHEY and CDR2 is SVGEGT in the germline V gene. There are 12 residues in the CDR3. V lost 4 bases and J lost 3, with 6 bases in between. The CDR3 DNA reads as TGTGCCAGCAGTTCCTCGGACACTGAAGCTTTCTTT. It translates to CASSSSDTEAFF.

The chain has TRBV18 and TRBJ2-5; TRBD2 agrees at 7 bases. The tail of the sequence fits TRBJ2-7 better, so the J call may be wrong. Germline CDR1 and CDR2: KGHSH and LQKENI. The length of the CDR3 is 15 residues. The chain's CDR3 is CASSPGSGAAYEQYF. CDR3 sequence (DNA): TGTGCCAGCTCACCGGGCAGCGGGGCTGCTTACGAGCAGTACTTC.

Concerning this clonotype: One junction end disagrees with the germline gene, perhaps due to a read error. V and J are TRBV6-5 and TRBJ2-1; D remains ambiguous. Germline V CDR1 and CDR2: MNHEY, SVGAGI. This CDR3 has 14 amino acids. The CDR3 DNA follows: TGTGCCAGCAGTCACTCTCCGACTCAGAATGAGCAGTTCTTC. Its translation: CASSHSPTQNEQFF.

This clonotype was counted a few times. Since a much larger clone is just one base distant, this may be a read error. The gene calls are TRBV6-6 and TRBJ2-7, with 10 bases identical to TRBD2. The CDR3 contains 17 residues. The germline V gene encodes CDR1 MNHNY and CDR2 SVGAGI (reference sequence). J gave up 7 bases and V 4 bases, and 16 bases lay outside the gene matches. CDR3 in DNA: TGTGCCAGCAGTTCAACTAGCGGGATCGCTCTAGGCAATGAGCAGTACTTC. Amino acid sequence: CASSSTSGIALGNEQYF.

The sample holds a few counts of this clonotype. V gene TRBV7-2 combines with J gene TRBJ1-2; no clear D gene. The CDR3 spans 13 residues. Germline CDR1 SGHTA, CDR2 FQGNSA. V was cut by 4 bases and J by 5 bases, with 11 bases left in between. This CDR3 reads CASSSQLGYGYTF. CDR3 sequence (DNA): TGTGCCAGCAGCTCCCAACTGGGGTATGGCTACACCTTC.

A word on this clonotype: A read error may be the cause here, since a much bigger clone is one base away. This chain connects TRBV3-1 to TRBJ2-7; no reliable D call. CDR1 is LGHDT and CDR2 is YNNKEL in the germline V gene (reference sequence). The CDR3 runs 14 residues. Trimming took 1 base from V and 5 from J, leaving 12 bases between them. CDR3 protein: CASSQVQGVDEQYF. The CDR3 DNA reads TGTGCCAGCAGCCAAGTTCAAGGAGTCGACGAGCAGTACTTC.

The CDR3 DNA reads as TGTGCCAGCAGCCAGGACAGGACCCACGGGGGCTACACCTTC. Translated: CASSQDRTHGGYTF. The rearrangement uses TRBV4-2 and TRBJ1-2, with 7 bases fitting TRBD1. V was clipped by 3 bases and J by 8 bases; unmatched bases: 9. This CDR3 region has 14 residues. Germline lookup yields CDR1 LGHNA and CDR2 YNFKEQ.

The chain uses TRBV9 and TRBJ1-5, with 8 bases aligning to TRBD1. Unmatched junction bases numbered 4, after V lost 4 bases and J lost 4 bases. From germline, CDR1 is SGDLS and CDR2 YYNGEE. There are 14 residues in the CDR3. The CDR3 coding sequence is TGTGCCAGCAGCACAGGGGGGAAGAATCAGCCCCAGCATTTT. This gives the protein CASSTGGKNQPQHF.

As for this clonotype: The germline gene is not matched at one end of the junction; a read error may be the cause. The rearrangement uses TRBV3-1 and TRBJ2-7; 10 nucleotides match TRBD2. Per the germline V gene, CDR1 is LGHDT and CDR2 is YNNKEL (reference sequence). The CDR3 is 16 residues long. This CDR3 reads CVSSLRTSGAPDEQYF. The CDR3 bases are TGTGTCAGCAGCCTCCGGACTAGCGGTGCCCCCGACGAGCAGTACTTC.

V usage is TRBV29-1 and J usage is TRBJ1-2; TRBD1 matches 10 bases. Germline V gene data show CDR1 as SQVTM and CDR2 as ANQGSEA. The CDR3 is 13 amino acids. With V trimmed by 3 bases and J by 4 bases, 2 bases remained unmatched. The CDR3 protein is CSVEWTGGYGYTF. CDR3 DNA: TGCAGCGTTGAGTGGACAGGGGGCTATGGCTACACCTTC.

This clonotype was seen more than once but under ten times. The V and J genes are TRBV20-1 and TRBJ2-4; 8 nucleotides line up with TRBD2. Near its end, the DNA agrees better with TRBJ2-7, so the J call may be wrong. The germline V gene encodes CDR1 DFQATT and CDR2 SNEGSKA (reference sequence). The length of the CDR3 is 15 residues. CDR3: CSAEEAAGGNYEQYF. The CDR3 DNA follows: TGCAGTGCCGAGGAGGCGGCGGGAGGAAACTACGAGCAGTACTTC.

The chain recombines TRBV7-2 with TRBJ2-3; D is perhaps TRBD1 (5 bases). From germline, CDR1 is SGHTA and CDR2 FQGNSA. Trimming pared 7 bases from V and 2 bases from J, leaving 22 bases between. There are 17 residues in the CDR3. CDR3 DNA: TGTGCCAGCACCCAACACCTTATTGGGGCGGTCACAGATACGCAGTATTTT. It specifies CASTQHLIGAVTDTQYF.

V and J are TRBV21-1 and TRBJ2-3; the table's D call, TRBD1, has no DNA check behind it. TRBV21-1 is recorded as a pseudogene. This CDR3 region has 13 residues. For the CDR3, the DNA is TGTGCCAGCAGCGCCCGGTTCCCAAATACGCAGTATTTT. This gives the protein CASSARFPNTQYF.